These T cell receptor beta chains were read from a single sample in a study of T cell changes during pregnancy in multiple sclerosis. The data were produced by immunoSEQ multiplex PCR, yet TCRdb's version contains in-frame clones alone and is incomplete. Of approximately 37,000 clones in the sample, roughly 94% are singletons; the top ten hold approximately 1.7%. The sample here was peripheral blood, taken in the third trimester of pregnancy. These receptors were taken from a female donor with multiple sclerosis, enrolled in a pregnancy study. Both conserved end residues are part of each CDR3. The D gene is left open where the match is weak. Expanded clones are given a class, and other clones once, few, many or no size at all.

NA | NA | TRBJ2-7 | TRBV28 | TGTGCCAGCAGTTTGGCCGGGGCAGGGGCGGGCGAGCAGTACTTC | CASSLAGAGAGEQYF
NA | NA | TRBJ1-5 | TRBV19 | TGTGCCAGTAGTACCCTTGGGGGGGTGGGCAATCAGCCCCAGCATTTT | CASSTLGGVGNQPQHF
NA | NA | TRBJ1-2 | TRBV30 | TGTGCCTGGGGTAGGGAGGGCGGCGGCTACACCTTC | CAWGREGGGYTF
NA | NA | TRBJ2-7 | TRBV11-2 | TGTGCCAGCAGTCCAGACTACGAGCAGTACTTC | CASSPDYEQYF
NA | NA | TRBJ2-5 | TRBV30 | TGTGCCTGGACAACAGGGCAAGAGACCCAGTACTTC | CAWTTGQETQYF
NA | NA | TRBJ2-7 | TRBV28 | TGTGCCAGCAGTTTCCCCAGCGAGGAGCGAAATTACGAGCAGTACTTC | CASSFPSEERNYEQYF
TRBD1 | NA | TRBJ1-6 | TRBV28 | TGTGCCAGCAGTTTATGGACAGGGCTCAATTCACCCCTCCACTTT | CASSLWTGLNSPLHF
NA | NA | TRBJ1-1 | TRBV2 | TGTGCCAGCAGTGAAACCGGGAACACTGAAGCTTTCTTT | CASSETGNTEAFF
NA | NA | TRBJ2-1 | TRBV19 | TGTGCCAGTAGTTTACAGGAGAGCTACAATGAGCAGTTCTTC | CASSLQESYNEQFF
NA | NA | TRBJ2-7 | TRBV15 | TGTGCCACCAGCAGAGATGCCGGGAATCCTATATACGAGCAGTACTTC | CATSRDAGNPIYEQYF
NA | NA | TRBJ1-1 | TRBV4-1 | TGCGCCAGCAGCCTAGGACAGATGAACACTGAAGCTTTCTTT | CASSLGQMNTEAFF
TRBD1 | NA | TRBJ1-1 | TRBV6-1 | TGTGCCAGCAGTGAGGAAGGGACAGGGGATGAAGCTTTCTTT | CASSEEGTGDEAFF
TRBD2 | NA | TRBJ2-7 | TRBV29-1 | TGCAGCGTTGCGCGGCTAGCGGGAGTTGAGCAGTACTTC | CSVARLAGVEQYF
TRBD1 | NA | TRBJ1-1 | TRBV27 | TGTGCCAGCAGTCCCGGACAGGGGTTCGTTCGGACTGAAGCTTTCTTT | CASSPGQGFVRTEAFF
TRBD2 | NA | TRBJ2-1 | TRBV27 | TGTGCCAGCAGTTTGCGAGCGGGAGGTGTCTACAATGAGCAGTTCTTC | CASSLRAGGVYNEQFF
NA | NA | TRBJ1-5 | TRBV7-9 | TGTGCCAGCAGCTTAGGCCGGACAGTTGAAGCCAATCAGCCCCAGCATTTT | CASSLGRTVEANQPQHF
NA | NA | TRBJ1-1 | TRBV5-1 | TGCGCCAGCAGCTTGCTTATATCAGGCGCATTCAACACTGAAGCTTTCTTT | CASSLLISGAFNTEAFF
NA | NA | TRBJ2-2 | TRBV4-1 | TGCGCCAGCAGCCAAACGGGTAGGGGCGTCACCGGGGAGCTGTTTTTT | CASSQTGRGVTGELFF
NA | NA | TRBJ2-7 | TRBV9 | TGTGCCAGCAGCGCCGGTTTCGGGTTAACGACCTACGAGCAGTACTTC | CASSAGFGLTTYEQYF
TRBD2 | once | TRBJ2-6 | TRBV28 | TGTGCCAGCAGTTCCCGACTAGCGGCACTCTCTGGGGCCAACGTCCTGACTTTC | CASSSRLAALSGANVLTF
TRBD2 | NA | TRBJ2-5 | TRBV27 | TGTGCCAGCAGTCCATCTAGCGGGGAGACTCAAGAGACCCAGTACTTC | CASSPSSGETQETQYF
NA | NA | TRBJ1-2 | TRBV27 | TGTGCCAGCAGTAAACAGGTTAACTATGGCTACACCTTC | CASSKQVNYGYTF
NA | NA | TRBJ1-5 | TRBV6-5 | TGTGCCAGCAGTTACCCAACACAGGATCAGCCCCAGCATTTT | CASSYPTQDQPQHF
TRBD1 | NA | TRBJ1-2 | TRBV6-6 | TGTGCCAGCAGCCTGGGACAGAACTATGGCTACACCTTC | CASSLGQNYGYTF
NA | NA | TRBJ2-3 | TRBV7-9 | TGTGCCAGCAGCCCCCCCGCCCTAAGCAGCACAGATACGCAGTATTTT | CASSPPALSSTDTQYF
NA | NA | TRBJ1-2 | TRBV11-2 | TGTGCCAGCAGCTTAGTGGCAGGGGCATATGGCTACACCTTC | CASSLVAGAYGYTF
TRBD1 | NA | TRBJ1-2 | TRBV19 | TGTGCCAGTAGTCGGAGGACAGGGCGATTCAACTATGGCTACACCTTC | CASSRRTGRFNYGYTF
TRBD1 | NA | TRBJ1-2 | TRBV28 | TGTGCCAGCAGGATAGAGCCCGGGACAGATGGCTACACCTTC | CASRIEPGTDGYTF
TRBD1 | NA | TRBJ2-7 | TRBV5-1 | TGCGCCAGCAGCGCCGGGGACAGGGGCTACGAGCAGTACTTC | CASSAGDRGYEQYF
NA | NA | TRBJ1-1 | TRBV7-2 | TGTGCCAGCAGCTTAGCGCAGGAGAACACTGAAGCTTTCTTT | CASSLAQENTEAFF
NA | NA | TRBJ2-7 | TRBV11-2 | TGTGCCAGCAGCTTAGCCCAGGGCCCCTACGAGCAGTACTTC | CASSLAQGPYEQYF
TRBD2 | NA | TRBJ2-1 | TRBV4-1 | TGCGCCAGCAGCCAGACTAGCGGGATAGTCTGGGATGAGCAGTTCTTC | CASSQTSGIVWDEQFF
TRBD1 | NA | TRBJ2-3 | TRBV2 | TGTGCCAGCAGACCGTTCCGGGACAGGACAGATACGCAGTATTTT | CASRPFRDRTDTQYF
NA | NA | TRBJ2-7 | TRBV7-2 | TGTGCCGGCAGCCCCCGGTTGACCTACGAGCAGTACTTC | CAGSPRLTYEQYF
TRBD2 | NA | TRBJ2-1 | TRBV9 | TGTGCCAGCAGCGTACAGCGGGGGAACTACAATGAGCAGTTCTTC | CASSVQRGNYNEQFF
TRBD1 | NA | TRBJ2-1 | TRBV18 | TGTGCCAGCTCACCGGGACAGGGGGTGCTACAGTTCTTC | CASSPGQGVLQFF
TRBD1 | once | TRBJ1-5 | TRBV5-5 | TGTGCCAGCAGTGACCGGACAGGGAACCATCAGCCCCAGCATTTT | CASSDRTGNHQPQHF
NA | once | TRBJ2-1 | TRBV18 | TGTGCCAGCTCACTAGGCCGAGGTCCCATTCAAAAGAGCTCCTACAATGAGCAGTTCTTC | CASSLGRGPIQKSSYNEQFF
TRBD2 | NA | TRBJ2-5 | TRBV7-3 | TGTGCCAGCAGCTCCGGAGCGGGAGCGGGTGAGACCCAGTACTTC | CASSSGAGAGETQYF
NA | NA | TRBJ1-2 | TRBV19 | TGTGCCAGTAACCAGATGGGGCGCAGGGAGGCCTATGGCTACACCTTC | CASNQMGRREAYGYTF
TRBD2 | NA | TRBJ2-3 | TRBV18 | TGTGCCAGCTCACCCTGGACTAGCGGGGGTACAGATACGCAGTATTTT | CASSPWTSGGTDTQYF
TRBD1 | NA | TRBJ2-1 | TRBV6-4 | TGTGCCAGCAGTCCCCGGGACAGTTCCAATGAGCAGTTCTTC | CASSPRDSSNEQFF